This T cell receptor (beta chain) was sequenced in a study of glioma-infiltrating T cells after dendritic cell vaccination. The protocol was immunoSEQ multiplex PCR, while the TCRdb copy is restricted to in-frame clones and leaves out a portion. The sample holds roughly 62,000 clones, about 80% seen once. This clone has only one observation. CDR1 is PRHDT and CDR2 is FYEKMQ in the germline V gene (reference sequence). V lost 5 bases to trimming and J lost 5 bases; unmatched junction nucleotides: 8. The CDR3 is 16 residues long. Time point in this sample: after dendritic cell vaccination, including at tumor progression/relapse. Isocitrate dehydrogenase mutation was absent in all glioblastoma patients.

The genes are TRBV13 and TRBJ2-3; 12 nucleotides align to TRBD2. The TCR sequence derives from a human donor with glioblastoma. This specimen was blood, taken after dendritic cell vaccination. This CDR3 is CASSPGLAGIVDTQYF. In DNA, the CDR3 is TGTGCCAGCAGCCCCGGACTAGCGGGGATCGTAGATACGCAGTATTTT.